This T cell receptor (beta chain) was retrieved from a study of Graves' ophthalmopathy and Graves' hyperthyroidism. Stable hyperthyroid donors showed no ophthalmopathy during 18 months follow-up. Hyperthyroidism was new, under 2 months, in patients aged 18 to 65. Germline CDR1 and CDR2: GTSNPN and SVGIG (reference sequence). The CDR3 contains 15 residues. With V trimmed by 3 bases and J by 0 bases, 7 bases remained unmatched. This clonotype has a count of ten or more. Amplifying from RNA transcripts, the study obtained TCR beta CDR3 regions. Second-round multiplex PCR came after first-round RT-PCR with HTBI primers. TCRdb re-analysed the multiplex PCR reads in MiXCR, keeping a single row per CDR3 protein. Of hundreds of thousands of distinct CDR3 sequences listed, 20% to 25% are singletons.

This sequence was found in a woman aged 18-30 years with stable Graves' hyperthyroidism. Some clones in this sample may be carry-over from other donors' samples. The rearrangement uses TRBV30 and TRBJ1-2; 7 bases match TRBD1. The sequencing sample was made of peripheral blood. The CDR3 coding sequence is TGTGCCTGGAGGCCCGGGACAGCTTCTAACTATGGCTACACCTTC. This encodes CAWRPGTASNYGYTF.